Below, one TCR beta chain is given with its context. Its antigen is not known. Subsets of CD8+ T cells were each sorted in triplicate at hundreds of thousands of cells apiece. The data were taken from a study of CXCR3-negative and CXCR3-positive naive CD8 T cells. Background on the study: Across all libraries, TRB reads numbered some 140 million, with about 1.5 +/- 0.3 million in each library. Points from the study as a whole: Naive cells, whether CXCR3-negative or CXCR3-positive, had similar TRBV-TRBJ usage, while memory cells differed.

The method, 5' RACE with UMI labels, was used to prepare the TRB cDNA libraries. Following a re-call of the 5' RACE reads, TCRdb has one entry per CDR3 protein and lacks DNA. In total, the table holds under 65,000 distinct CDR3 sequences. The CDR3 loop spans 17 amino acids. The sample taken for sequencing was memory CD8+ T cells from blood. This clonotype originated in a human donor in good health. Some clones in this sample may be carry-over from other donors' samples. V is TRBV23-1 and J is TRBJ2-3; TCRdb proposes TRBD1, but this gene call is untestable without DNA. TRBV23-1 falls under the ORF class, with uncertain function. This CDR3 is CASSQPRLSGSTDTQYF.